This T cell receptor (beta chain) was recovered during a study of T cell responses to AZD1222 COVID-19 vaccine. Assay: immunoSEQ multiplex PCR; the TCRdb copy retains only in-frame clones and omits some. The profile shows some 130,000 clones, around 87% of them singletons. To note about this clone: What it binds is not known.

The CDR3 consists of 14 residues. With V trimmed by 6 bases and J by 4 bases, 7 bases remained unmatched. Germline-derived CDR1 and CDR2 are LNHDA and SQIVND (reference sequence). The study's findings and limits: Spike-specific TCR breadth rose after two AZD1222 doses, and depth rose as well. Unmutated variant regions are reportedly targeted by nearly half of spike-specific TCRs. Spike-spanning, vaccine-associated CD4 TCRs were dominant at 160-218 and 743-854. The donor cohort was predominantly white British with a female majority, and clonal diversity may have been underestimated.

This sequence was found in an adult in good health. The source material was peripheral blood, sampled on day 0 of AZD1222 vaccination. V is TRBV19 and J is TRBJ2-7; 9 positions agree with TRBD1. The CDR3 protein is CASREQGARYEQYF. The CDR3 region has the DNA TGTGCCAGTAGGGAACAGGGGGCGCGGTACGAGCAGTACTTC.